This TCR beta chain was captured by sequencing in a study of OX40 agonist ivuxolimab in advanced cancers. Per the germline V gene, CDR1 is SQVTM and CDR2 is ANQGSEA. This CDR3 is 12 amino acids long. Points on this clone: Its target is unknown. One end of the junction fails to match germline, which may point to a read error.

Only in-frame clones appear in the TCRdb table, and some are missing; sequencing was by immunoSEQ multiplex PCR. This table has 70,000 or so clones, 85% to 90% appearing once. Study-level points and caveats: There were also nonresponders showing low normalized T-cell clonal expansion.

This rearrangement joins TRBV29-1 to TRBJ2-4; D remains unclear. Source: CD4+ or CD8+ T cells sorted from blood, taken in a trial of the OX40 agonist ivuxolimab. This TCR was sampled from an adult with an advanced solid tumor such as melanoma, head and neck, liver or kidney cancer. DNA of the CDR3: TGCAGCGCTGAACTTCAGTCCGACATTCAGTACTTC. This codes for CSAELQSDIQYF.